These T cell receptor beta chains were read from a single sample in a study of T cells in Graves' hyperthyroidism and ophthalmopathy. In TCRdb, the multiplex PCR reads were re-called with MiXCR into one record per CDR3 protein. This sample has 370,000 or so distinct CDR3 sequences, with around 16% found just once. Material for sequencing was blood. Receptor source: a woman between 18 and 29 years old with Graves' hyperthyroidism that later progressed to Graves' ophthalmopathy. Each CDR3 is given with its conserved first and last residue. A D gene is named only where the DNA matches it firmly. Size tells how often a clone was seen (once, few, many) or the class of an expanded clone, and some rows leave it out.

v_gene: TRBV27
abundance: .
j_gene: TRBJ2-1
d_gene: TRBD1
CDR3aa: CASTYRGSYNEQFF
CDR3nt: TGTGCCAGCACCTACAGGGGCTCCTACAATGAGCAGTTCTTC

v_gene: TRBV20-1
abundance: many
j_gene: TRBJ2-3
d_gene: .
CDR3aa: CSAPHGDQLITQYF
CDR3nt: TGCAGTGCTCCACACGGGGACCAACTCATTACGCAGTATTTT

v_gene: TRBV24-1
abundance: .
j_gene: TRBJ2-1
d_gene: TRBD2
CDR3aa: CATSDSRREGQDNEQFF
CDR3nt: TGTGCCACCAGTGATTCGAGGCGGGAGGGCCAGGACAATGAGCAGTTCTTC

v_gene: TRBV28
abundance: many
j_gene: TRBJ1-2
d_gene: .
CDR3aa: CASSFGAVDGYTF
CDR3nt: TGTGCCAGCAGTTTTGGGGCGGTTGACGGCTACACCTTC

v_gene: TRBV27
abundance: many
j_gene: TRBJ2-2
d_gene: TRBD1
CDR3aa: CASTWTPGGLGELFF
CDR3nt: TGTGCCAGCACCTGGACCCCAGGGGGTCTCGGGGAGCTGTTTTTT

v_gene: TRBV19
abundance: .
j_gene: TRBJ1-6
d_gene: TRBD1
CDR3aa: CASSPQGQNSPLHF
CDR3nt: TGTGCCAGTAGTCCACAGGGACAGAATTCACCCCTCCACTTT

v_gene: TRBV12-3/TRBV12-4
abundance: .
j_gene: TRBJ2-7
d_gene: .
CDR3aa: CASSLNRPYEQYF
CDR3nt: TGTGCCAGCAGTTTGAATCGTCCCTACGAGCAGTACTTC

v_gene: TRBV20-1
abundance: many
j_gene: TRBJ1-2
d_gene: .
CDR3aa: CSARDRAKANYGYTF
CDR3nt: TGCAGTGCTAGAGATCGGGCTAAAGCTAACTATGGCTACACCTTC

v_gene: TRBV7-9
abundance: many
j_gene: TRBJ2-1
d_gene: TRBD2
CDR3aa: CASSSGTSGTDEQFF
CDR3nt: TGTGCCAGCAGCTCCGGGACTAGCGGGACCGATGAGCAGTTCTTC

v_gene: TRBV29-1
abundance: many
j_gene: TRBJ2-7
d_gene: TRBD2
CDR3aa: CSAGGGSGTTYEQYF
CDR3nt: TGCAGCGCTGGGGGAGGTAGCGGGACAACCTACGAGCAGTACTTC

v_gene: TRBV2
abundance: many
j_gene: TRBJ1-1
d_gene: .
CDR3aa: CASSLRKGNTEAFF
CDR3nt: TGTGCCAGCAGTCTAAGGAAGGGGAACACTGAAGCTTTCTTT

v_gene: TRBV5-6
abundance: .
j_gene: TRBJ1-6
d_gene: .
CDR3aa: CASSRTQGSPLHF
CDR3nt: TGTGCCAGCAGCCGGACCCAGGGTTCACCCCTCCACTTT

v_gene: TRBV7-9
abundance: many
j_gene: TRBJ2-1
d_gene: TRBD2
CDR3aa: CASSLVRLAENEQFF
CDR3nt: TGTGCCAGCAGCTTAGTCAGACTAGCGGAAAATGAGCAGTTCTTC

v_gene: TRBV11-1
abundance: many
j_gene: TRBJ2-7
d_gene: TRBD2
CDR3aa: CASSYGLAGHPYEQYF
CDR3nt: TGTGCCAGCAGCTACGGACTAGCGGGACATCCCTACGAGCAGTACTTC

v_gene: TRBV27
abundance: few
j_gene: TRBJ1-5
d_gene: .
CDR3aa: CASRPGAGNQPQHF
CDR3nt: TGTGCCAGCAGGCCGGGAGCGGGGAATCAGCCCCAGCATTTT

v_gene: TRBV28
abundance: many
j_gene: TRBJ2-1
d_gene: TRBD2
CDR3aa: CASSPWTSGRHEQFF
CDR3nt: TGTGCCAGCAGTCCCTGGACTAGCGGGAGGCATGAGCAGTTCTTC

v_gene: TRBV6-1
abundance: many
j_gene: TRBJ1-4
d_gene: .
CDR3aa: CASSEGLTNEKLFF
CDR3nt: TGTGCCAGCAGTGAGGGGCTGACTAATGAAAAACTGTTTTTT

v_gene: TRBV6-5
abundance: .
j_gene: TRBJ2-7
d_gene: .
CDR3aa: CASSYSDPSYEQYF
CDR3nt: TGTGCCAGCAGTTACTCGGACCCCTCCTACGAGCAGTACTTC

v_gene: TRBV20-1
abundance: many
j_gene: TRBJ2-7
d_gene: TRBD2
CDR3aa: CSASARAGGPYEQYF
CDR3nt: TGCAGTGCTAGCGCACGTGCGGGAGGGCCCTACGAGCAGTACTTC

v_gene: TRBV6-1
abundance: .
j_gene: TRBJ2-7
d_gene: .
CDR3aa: CASSQDTFAVHYEQYF
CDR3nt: TGTGCCAGCAGCCAAGATACCTTTGCGGTTCACTACGAGCAGTACTTC

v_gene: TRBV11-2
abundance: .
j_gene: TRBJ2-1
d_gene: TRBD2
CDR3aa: CASSIRTSGREQFF
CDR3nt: TGTGCCAGCAGCATCCGGACTAGCGGGAGGGAGCAGTTCTTC

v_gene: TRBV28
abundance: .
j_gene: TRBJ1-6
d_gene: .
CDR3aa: CASSSSDRPIDSPLHF
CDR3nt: TGTGCCAGCAGTTCCTCTGACAGGCCGATCGATTCACCCCTCCACTTT

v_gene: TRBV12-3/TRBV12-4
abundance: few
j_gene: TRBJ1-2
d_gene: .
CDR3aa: CASSSRRRGLLFGYIF
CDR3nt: TGTGCCAGCAGTTCCCGGCGGAGAGGGCTTCTCTTTGGCTACATCTTC

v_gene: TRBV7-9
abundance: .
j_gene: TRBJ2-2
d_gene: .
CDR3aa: CASSNGQVGELFF
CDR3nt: TGTGCCAGCAGTAACGGACAAGTTGGGGAGCTGTTTTTT

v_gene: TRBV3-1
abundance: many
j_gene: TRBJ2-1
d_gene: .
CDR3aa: CASSQGLDRNEQFF
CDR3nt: TGTGCCAGCAGCCAAGGGCTAGACAGGAATGAGCAGTTCTTC

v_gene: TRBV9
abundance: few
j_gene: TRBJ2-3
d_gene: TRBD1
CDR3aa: CASSVSGQGAADTQYF
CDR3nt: TGTGCCAGCAGCGTTTCGGGACAGGGGGCGGCAGATACGCAGTATTTT

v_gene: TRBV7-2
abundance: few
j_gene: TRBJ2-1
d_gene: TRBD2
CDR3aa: CASSRGLAGVRNEQFF
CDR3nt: TGTGCCAGCAGCAGGGGACTAGCGGGAGTAAGGAATGAGCAGTTCTTC

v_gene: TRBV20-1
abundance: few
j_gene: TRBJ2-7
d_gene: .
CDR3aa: CSARGLRQGPYEQYF
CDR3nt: TGCAGTGCTAGAGGATTGAGGCAGGGTCCCTACGAGCAGTACTTC

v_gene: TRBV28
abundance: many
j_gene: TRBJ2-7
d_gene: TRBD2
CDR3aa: CASSTSGRTYEQYF
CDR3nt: TGTGCCAGCAGCACTAGCGGGAGAACCTACGAGCAGTACTTC

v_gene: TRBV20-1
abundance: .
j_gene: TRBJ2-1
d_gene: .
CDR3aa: CSARRGVYNEQFF
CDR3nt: TGCAGTGCTAGACGCGGGGTCTACAATGAGCAGTTCTTC

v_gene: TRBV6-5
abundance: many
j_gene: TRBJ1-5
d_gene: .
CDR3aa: CASSYSPGDPYSNQPQHF
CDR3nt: TGTGCCAGCAGTTACTCGCCAGGGGACCCTTATAGCAATCAGCCCCAGCATTTT

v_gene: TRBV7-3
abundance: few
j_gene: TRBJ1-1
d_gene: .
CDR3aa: CASSLNLRGEAFF
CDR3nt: TGTGCCAGCAGCTTAAACCTCCGGGGGGAAGCTTTCTTT

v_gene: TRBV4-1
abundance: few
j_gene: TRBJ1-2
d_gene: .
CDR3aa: CASSQAWVSGPKEGYTF
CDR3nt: TGCGCCAGCAGCCAAGCTTGGGTTTCGGGACCCAAAGAAGGCTACACCTTC

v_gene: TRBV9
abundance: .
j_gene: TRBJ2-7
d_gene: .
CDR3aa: CASSSLYSEQYF
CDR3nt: TGTGCCAGCAGCTCACTGTATAGCGAGCAGTACTTC